The rows below give T cell receptor beta chains drawn from one sample of a study of sequential checkpoint blockade in melanoma. The table came from immunoSEQ multiplex PCR; TCRdb's copy has only in-frame clones and leaves some out. The repertoire has more than 15,000 clones, over 55% of them found once; the top ten carry approximately 20%. The material sequenced was CD8+ T cells sorted from blood (inferred from file names), taken from a patient given nivolumab and ipilimumab in sequence. All receptors come from a human donor with melanoma. The CDR3 runs from the conserved cysteine through the conserved F or W. The D gene is left open where the match is weak. Some rows have no size entry. The others give once, few or many, or a class for an expanded clone.

V gene	D gene	clone size	J gene	CDR3 protein	CDR3 DNA
TRBV5-4	TRBD1	few	TRBJ1-2	CASSLDRGYGYTF	TGTGCCAGCAGCTTGGACAGGGGCTATGGCTACACCTTC
TRBV4-2	TRBD1	NA	TRBJ1-1	CASSLTGAEAFF	TGTGCCAGCAGCCTTACAGGGGCCGAAGCTTTCTTT
TRBV7-9	TRBD1	NA	TRBJ1-4	CASSSDRGDEKLFF	TGTGCCAGCAGCTCGGACAGGGGCGATGAAAAACTGTTTTTT
TRBV14	TRBD1	NA	TRBJ2-7	CASSQGDRRSYEQYF	TGTGCCAGCAGCCAGGGGGACAGGCGCTCCTACGAGCAGTACTTC
TRBV19	NA	NA	TRBJ2-3	CASSGLRGPDTQYF	TGTGCCAGTAGTGGGTTGCGGGGGCCAGATACGCAGTATTTT
TRBV7-2	NA	NA	TRBJ2-7	CASSLIEDYEQYF	TGTGCCAGCAGCTTAATAGAAGACTACGAGCAGTACTTC
TRBV7-9	NA	NA	TRBJ2-7	CASSLSQGLSYEQYF	TGTGCCAGCAGCTTAAGTCAGGGTCTCTCCTACGAGCAGTACTTC
TRBV10-2	NA	NA	TRBJ2-7	CASSEGISYEQYF	TGCGCCAGCAGTGAGGGCATCTCCTACGAGCAGTACTTC
TRBV7-2	NA	NA	TRBJ1-1	CASSSFGRGNTEAFF	TGTGCCAGCAGCTCCTTCGGCAGGGGGAACACTGAAGCTTTCTTT
TRBV19	NA	NA	TRBJ1-1	CASSIPGLTKAFF	TGTGCCAGTAGTATTCCGGGACTTACAAAAGCTTTCTTT
TRBV5-6	TRBD1	NA	TRBJ1-1	CASSIITWTGSTEAFF	TGTGCCAGTAGTATAATTACATGGACAGGGTCCACTGAAGCTTTCTTT
TRBV4-1	TRBD1	NA	TRBJ2-7	CASSQDIGQGSNEQYF	TGCGCCAGCAGCCAAGATATAGGACAGGGGAGCAACGAGCAGTACTTC
TRBV14	NA	medium-sized	TRBJ2-7	CASSHSYEQYF	TGTGCCAGCAGCCACAGTTACGAGCAGTACTTC